Each of the 16 T cell receptor beta chains below was sequenced from the same sample in a study of OX40 agonist ivuxolimab in advanced cancers. Clones were read by immunoSEQ multiplex PCR, and TCRdb kept only the in-frame ones, dropping some. Of tens of thousands of clones in the sample, 80% to 90% were seen once. The material was CD4+ or CD8+ T cells sorted from blood, obtained in a trial of the OX40 agonist ivuxolimab. The source of these receptors is an adult with an advanced solid tumor such as melanoma, head and neck, liver or kidney cancer.

This clone was recorded a few times. This rearrangement joins TRBV6-5 to TRBJ1-2; TRBD1 agrees at 7 bases. CDR3 length: 14 amino acids. Germline CDR1 is MNHEY and CDR2 is SVGAGI. The trim removed 7 bases at V and 4 bases at J, leaving 9 bases unmatched. The CDR3 bases are TGTGCCAGCACCACTCAGGAGGGGGCCTATGGCTACACCTTC. Amino acids: CASTTQEGAYGYTF.

The chain carries TRBV7-9 and TRBJ1-2; 11 bases are shared with TRBD1. There are 17 residues in the CDR3. Germline CDR1 SEHNR, CDR2 FQNEAQ (reference sequence). The trim removed 5 bases at V and 4 bases at J, leaving 12 bases unmatched. The CDR3 reads CASSQAPPGTGGYGYTF. CDR3 DNA sequence: TGTGCCAGCAGCCAAGCCCCTCCAGGGACAGGGGGCTATGGCTACACCTTC.

The J gene is TRBJ2-6, the V gene TRBV4-2; weak D call: TRBD1 (6 bases). Germline assignment: CDR1 LGHNA and CDR2 YNFKEQ. V dropped 0 bases and J dropped 1 base, with 7 bases sitting between them. The CDR3 extends over 16 amino acids. CDR3 protein: CASSQDTGSGANVLTF. The CDR3 DNA follows: TGTGCCAGCAGCCAAGATACAGGGTCTGGGGCCAACGTCCTGACTTTC.

The chain recombines TRBV7-9 with TRBJ1-1, with 7 bases fitting TRBD1. The CDR3 loop spans 13 amino acids. V lost 0 bases, J lost 8 bases, and 3 bases stayed unmatched. Germline V CDR1 and CDR2: SEHNR, FQNEAQ (reference sequence). The CDR3 sequence is CASSLAPGQEAFF. The CDR3 DNA reads TGTGCCAGCAGCTTAGCACCGGGACAGGAAGCTTTCTTT. Together with reference TRBV7-9 and TRBJ1-1, the CDR3 gives the full variable domain: DTGVSQNPRHKITKRGQNVTFRCDPISEHNRLYWYRQTLGQGPEFLTYFQNEAQLEKSRLLSDRFSAERPKGSFSTLEIQRTEQGDSAMYLCASSLAPGQEAFFGQGTRLTVV.

This chain links TRBV7-3 with TRBJ1-2, with 12 bases that match TRBD1. This CDR3 is built from 14 residues. CDR1 SGHTA and CDR2 FQGTGA come from the germline V gene. Losses at the gene ends were 5 bases for V and 6 bases for J; bases not matched to a gene: 4. CDR3 sequence: CASSQGQGANGYTF. In DNA, the CDR3 is TGTGCCAGCAGCCAGGGACAGGGGGCTAATGGCTACACCTTC.

This chain connects TRBV6-6 to TRBJ2-7; D perhaps matches TRBD1 (6 bases). CDR3 size: 13 residues. The V and J ends lost 8 bases and 2 bases respectively, with 13 bases between them. The germline V gene has CDR1 MNHNY and CDR2 SVGAGI (reference sequence). CDR3 amino acids: CASQYRVAYEQYF. CDR3 in DNA: TGTGCCAGCCAGTACAGGGTGGCCTACGAGCAGTACTTC.

This chain joins TRBV5-6 and TRBJ2-1, with 7 bases identical to TRBD2. The germline CDR1 and CDR2 sequences are SGHDT and YYEEEE. The CDR3 is 16 residues long. V trimming: 4 bases; J trimming: 7 bases; junction bases outside the gene matches: 14. The CDR3, as DNA: TGTGCCAGCAGCCTCCCCCGGGCGGGAGTGGGGAATGAGCAGTTCTTC. Its protein is CASSLPRAGVGNEQFF.

This chain uses TRBV28 with TRBJ1-5; D not certain. Germline V CDR1 and CDR2: MDHEN, SYDVKM. The germline V and J ends were trimmed by 6 bases and 2 bases, with 14 bases remaining between them. The CDR3 is 15 amino acids. CDR3 residues: CASRTPNLGNQPQHF. As DNA, the CDR3 is TGTGCCAGCAGAACTCCGAACCTTGGCAATCAGCCCCAGCATTTT.

This rearrangement joins TRBV28 to TRBJ2-1, with 7 bases identical to TRBD1. The germline CDR1 and CDR2 sequences are MDHEN and SYDVKM. V shed 6 bases, J shed 4 bases, and the junction held 3 bases outside the gene matches. CDR3 length: 13 amino acids. Written as DNA, the CDR3 is TGTGCCAGCAGAAGGGACAGTTACAATGAGCAGTTCTTC. It codes for CASRRDSYNEQFF.

This clone was seen just once. The V call is TRBV9, the J call TRBJ2-2; the match to TRBD2 covers 8 bases. Trimming removed 0 bases from V and 8 bases from J; junction bases left unmatched: 12. Germline CDR1 SGDLS, CDR2 YYNGEE. CDR3 length: 17 amino acids. In nucleotides, the CDR3 is TGTGCCAGCAGCGTAGAGGCGTCGGGAGGGCCAGCGGGGGAGCTGTTTTTT. This encodes CASSVEASGGPAGELFF.

This chain links TRBV6-4 with TRBJ1-1; D is unclear. V was cut by 3 bases and J by 0 bases, with 5 bases left in between. The CDR3 is 13 amino acids. Germline V gene data show CDR1 as MRHNA and CDR2 as SNTAGT. This CDR3 reads CASSELLNTEAFF. In DNA form, the CDR3 reads TGTGCCAGCAGTGAACTGCTGAACACTGAAGCTTTCTTT.

The genes are TRBV27 and TRBJ2-7, with 7 nucleotides matching TRBD2. Germline V gene sequence: CDR1 MNHEY, CDR2 SMNVEV (reference sequence). J lost 2 bases, V lost 4 bases, and 5 bases had no gene match. The CDR3 contains 14 residues. The CDR3 here is CASSYGRLTYEQYF. In DNA form, the CDR3 reads TGTGCCAGCAGTTACGGGAGGCTAACCTACGAGCAGTACTTC.

The CDR3 spells CASSPGLAGEPGELFF. The CDR3 nucleotides are TGTGCCAGCAGCCCCGGACTAGCGGGAGAACCCGGGGAGCTGTTTTTT. The V and J genes are TRBV5-4 and TRBJ2-2, with 13 nucleotides matching TRBD2. V shed 4 bases and J 6 bases; nucleotides not matched to a gene: 6. CDR3 length: 16 amino acids. Looked up from germline, CDR1 is SGHNT and CDR2 is YYREEE (reference sequence).

The chain couples TRBV19 to TRBJ2-7; 8 nucleotides align to TRBD1. V lost 5 bases to trimming and J lost 2 bases; unmatched junction nucleotides: 5. From germline, CDR1 is LNHDA and CDR2 SQIVND (reference sequence). This CDR3 has 14 residues. CDR3 nucleotides: TGTGCCAGTAGTGCGGGACAGGCGGCCTACGAGCAGTACTTC. Translated: CASSAGQAAYEQYF. Looking up the rest from reference TRBV19 and TRBJ2-7 gives the full variable domain: DGGITQSPKYLFRKEGQNVTLSCEQNLNHDAMYWYRQDPGQGLRLIYYSQIVNDFQKGDIAEGYSVSREKKESFPLTVTSAQKNPTAFYLCASSAGQAAYEQYFGPGTRLTVT.

J is TRBJ1-4 and V is TRBV7-9; D ambiguous. Between the trimmed V and J ends, which lost 5 bases and 8 bases, there was a span of 15 bases. There are 14 residues in the CDR3. CDR1 SEHNR and CDR2 FQNEAQ come from the germline V gene (reference sequence). The CDR3 DNA reads as TGTGCCAGCAGCATGGGGAGGATAGAAGAAAAACTGTTTTTT. Protein: CASSMGRIEEKLFF.

This chain uses TRBV29-1 with TRBJ1-1; TRBD1 aligns across 9 bases. J lost 5 bases, V lost 6 bases, and 7 bases had no gene match. Germline V gives CDR1 SQVTM, CDR2 ANQGSEA. CDR3 length: 13 amino acids. The CDR3 spells CSVRDRAGTEAFF. The CDR3 region has the DNA TGCAGCGTCCGGGACAGGGCGGGTACTGAAGCTTTCTTT.